This TCR beta chain derives from a study of T cells expressing NK-cell markers. The overall study: In sorted CD3+CD56+NKG2C+, CD3+CD56+NKG2C- and CD3+CD56-NKG2C+ T cells, TCR beta repertoires were obtained. Study observations and caveats: In several donors, dominant CD3+CD56+NKG2C+ clonotypes ranked among the top 10 CD8+ clonotypes. The CD3+CD56-NKG2C+ fraction was also led by these clonotypes in a few donors.

As for this clonotype: Its antigen is undetermined.

Following a re-call of the 5' RACE reads, TCRdb has one entry per CDR3 protein and lacks DNA. The sample data list more than 90,000 distinct CDR3 sequences. Per germline, CDR1 SGHKS and CDR2 YYEKEE (reference sequence). This CDR3 is 16 amino acids long. The sample comprised blood T cells: a sorted CD56 or NKG2C T cell subset, CD4+ or CD8+ T cells, or bulk PBMC T cells (not recorded which). This chain uses TRBV5-5 with TRBJ2-2; TCRdb's D call of TRBD1 is untestable without DNA. This receptor was identified in a woman aged 18 to 75 in good health. The chain's CDR3 is CASTPPRVPNTGELFF.